These 10 T cell receptor beta chains were sequenced from one sample in a study of shared clonotypes between healthy human individuals. Profiling relied on immunoSEQ multiplex PCR, and the TCRdb table lists in-frame clones only, not all of them. The sample has under 1,100,000 clones, about 75% seen once; the top ten hold 1.4%. The sequenced sample was memory CD4+ T cells sorted from blood. Regarding subset: CD45RA-negative fraction. The receptors come from a man younger than 35 in good health.

The chain combines TRBV5-1 with TRBJ1-4; D gene ambiguous. V lost 4 bases to trimming and J lost 8 bases, with 12 bases between them. Germline V gene data show CDR1 as SGHRS and CDR2 as YFSETQ. The CDR3 consists of 13 residues. The CDR3 region has the DNA TGCGCCAGCAGCCCCCGAGGCGGGGAAAAACTGTTTTTT. This translates into CASSPRGGEKLFF. The full variable domain, rest sourced from reference TRBV5-1 and TRBJ1-4, is KAGVTQTPRYLIKTRGQQVTLSCSPISGHRSVSWYQQTPGQGLQFLFEYFSETQRNKGNFPGRFSGRQFSNSRSEMNVSTLELGDSALYLCASSPRGGEKLFFGSGTQLSVL.

CDR3 loop: CASSQGDSSKNIQYF. For the CDR3, the DNA is TGTGCCAGCAGCCAAGGTGACAGCAGCAAAAACATTCAGTACTTC. The rearrangement links TRBV5-4 to TRBJ2-4; tentative D call: TRBD1 (5 bases). V was trimmed by 4 bases and J by 3 bases, leaving 14 bases between them. Germline CDR1 and CDR2: SGHNT and YYREEE (reference sequence). The CDR3 runs 15 residues. Full variable domain (remainder filled in from reference TRBV5-4 and TRBJ2-4): ETGVTQSPTHLIKTRGQQVTLRCSSQSGHNTVSWYQQALGQGPQFIFQYYREEENGRGNFPPRFSGLQFPNYSSELNVNALELDDSALYLCASSQGDSSKNIQYFGAGTRLSVL.

The rearrangement joins TRBV5-1 to TRBJ2-1, with D perhaps TRBD2 (5 bases). CDR3 length: 16 amino acids. From germline, CDR1 is SGHRS and CDR2 YFSETQ. V dropped 4 bases and J dropped 1 base, with 15 bases sitting between them. The CDR3 region is CASSPLGLASYNEQFF. The CDR3 bases are TGCGCCAGCAGCCCCCTAGGGCTAGCTTCCTACAATGAGCAGTTCTTC.

The V and J genes are TRBV5-1 and TRBJ2-7, with D perhaps assigned TRBD1 or TRBD2 (6 bases each). Germline CDR1 reads SGHRS; CDR2 reads YFSETQ. This CDR3 has 14 residues. V shed 0 bases and J shed 6 bases, with 13 bases lying between them. CDR3 nucleotide sequence: TGCGCCAGCAGCTTGGTAGGGGGGCCCCGCGAGCAGTACTTC. Translated: CASSLVGGPREQYF. Filled out from reference TRBV5-1 and TRBJ2-7, the complete variable domain reads KAGVTQTPRYLIKTRGQQVTLSCSPISGHRSVSWYQQTPGQGLQFLFEYFSETQRNKGNFPGRFSGRQFSNSRSEMNVSTLELGDSALYLCASSLVGGPREQYFGPGTRLTVT.

The chain is built from TRBV4-3 and TRBJ2-7, with TRBD1 matching over 9 bases. Germline CDR1 LGHNA, CDR2 YSLEER. This CDR3 is built from 15 residues. V shed 4 bases, J shed 3 bases, and the junction held 7 bases outside the gene matches. The CDR3 coding sequence is TGCGCCAGCAGCCCCGGGACAGGGAACTTCTACGAGCAGTACTTC. This translates into CASSPGTGNFYEQYF.

The V gene is TRBV30, the J gene TRBJ1-6; perhaps TRBD1 as D (5 bases). The V end was cut by 5 bases, the J end by 6 bases, with 11 bases between. Germline lookup yields CDR1 GTSNPN and CDR2 SVGIG (reference sequence). CDR3 length: 13 amino acids. CDR3 sequence (DNA): TGTGCCTGGGGAGGGACCGCTAATTCACCCCTCCACTTT. Protein: CAWGGTANSPLHF.

In its sample, this clone was seen once. V usage is TRBV5-8 and J usage is TRBJ1-6; D may be TRBD1 (5 bases). CDR1 is SGHTS, CDR2 YDEGEE, per germline. The CDR3 extends over 15 amino acids. V was pared by 6 bases and J by 0 bases, with 10 bases between. CDR3: CASTRGSSYNSPLHF. The CDR3 DNA sequence: TGTGCCAGCACCCGGGGGAGCTCCTATAATTCACCCCTCCACTTT. Drawing the rest from reference TRBV5-8 and TRBJ1-6, the complete variable domain is EAGVTQSPTHLIKTRGQQATLRCSPISGHTSVYWYQQALGLGLQFLLWYDEGEERNRGNFPPRFSGRQFPNYSSELNVNALELEDSALYLCASTRGSSYNSPLHFGNGTRLTVT.

The rearrangement uses TRBV30 and TRBJ1-3; TRBD1 is a possible D gene (5 bases). This CDR3 comprises 14 residues. The germline V gene has CDR1 GTSNPN and CDR2 SVGIG (reference sequence). V was pared by 4 bases and J by 0 bases, with 10 bases between. The CDR3 DNA reads TGTGCCTGGATCAACAGGAACTCTGGAAACACCATATATTTT. Amino acid sequence: CAWINRNSGNTIYF.

V gene TRBV29-1 combines with J gene TRBJ1-2; D ambiguous. This CDR3 spans 12 amino acids. In germline, CDR1 is SQVTM, CDR2 ANQGSEA. Trimming took off 3 bases at V and 0 bases at J, with 5 bases between the two ends. CDR3 in amino acids: CSVDGANYGYTF. The CDR3 DNA sequence: TGCAGCGTTGACGGAGCTAACTATGGCTACACCTTC.

Comment on this clone: This sample includes further DNA sequences coding for the same CDR3. The rearrangement links TRBV15 to TRBJ1-1; 9 bases fit TRBD1. V lost 3 bases to trimming and J lost 0 bases; unmatched junction nucleotides: 2. The CDR3 runs to 15 residues. Germline V CDR1 and CDR2: LNHNV, YYDKDF (reference sequence). Here the CDR3 reads CATSRDRGLNTEAFF. In nucleotides, the CDR3 is TGTGCCACCAGCAGGGACAGGGGACTGAACACTGAAGCTTTCTTT.